This is a list of T cell receptor beta chains from one sample in a study of cytomegalovirus exposure and HLA in healthy donors. The method was immunoSEQ multiplex PCR; TCRdb's version includes in-frame clones alone and lacks a portion of them. The repertoire holds roughly 120,000 clones, with less than 80% as singletons. The sequencing sample was made of PBMCs. The receptors stem from a woman aged 40 to 55 in good health and CMV-seropositive. The CDR3 runs from the conserved cysteine through the conserved F or W. A D gene is named only where the DNA matches it firmly. Expanded clones are given a class, and other clones once, few, many or no size at all.

J gene,clone size,D gene,V gene,CDR3 protein,CDR3 DNA
TRBJ2-3,-,TRBD2,TRBV29-1,CSVSPGLAGEADTQYF,TGCAGCGTTTCCCCGGGGCTAGCGGGAGAGGCAGATACGCAGTATTTT
TRBJ2-5,-,TRBD2,TRBV6-6,CASFLLQGGTETQYF,TGTGCCAGTTTTTTACTCCAGGGAGGGACTGAGACCCAGTACTTC
TRBJ1-1,-,-,TRBV29-1,CSVANSGALGEAFF,TGCAGCGTTGCCAATTCAGGTGCCCTTGGCGAAGCTTTCTTT
TRBJ2-7,-,TRBD2,TRBV13,CASTPPGGYEQYF,TGTGCCAGCACTCCTCCGGGGGGGTACGAGCAGTACTTC
TRBJ2-7,once,TRBD2,TRBV27,CASSLFGTSGSYEQYF,TGTGCCAGCAGTTTATTTGGGACTAGCGGGAGTTACGAGCAGTACTTC
TRBJ2-3,-,TRBD2,TRBV4-1,CASKNLGGRDTQYF,TGCGCCTCGAAGAATCTCGGCGGGAGGGATACGCAGTATTTT
TRBJ1-1,-,TRBD1,TRBV27,CASRDRGSEAFF,TGTGCCAGCAGGGACAGGGGATCTGAAGCTTTCTTT
TRBJ1-1,-,TRBD1,TRBV28,CASSGQEGARDAFF,TGTGCCAGCAGTGGGCAGGAGGGGGCTCGAGACGCTTTCTTT
TRBJ2-4,-,TRBD2,TRBV4-1,CASSQLVRTREGKNIQYF,TGCGCCAGCAGCCAGCTGGTTCGGACTAGGGAGGGCAAAAACATTCAGTACTTC
TRBJ2-3,-,TRBD1,TRBV6-1,CASSDRVPDTQYF,TGTGCCAGCAGCGACAGGGTACCAGATACGCAGTATTTT
TRBJ1-5,-,TRBD1,TRBV30,CAWSLGTGPKPQHF,TGTGCCTGGAGTCTAGGGACAGGTCCTAAGCCCCAGCATTTT
TRBJ2-7,-,TRBD2,TRBV19,CASSWASGSGEYEQYF,TGTGCCAGTAGTTGGGCTAGCGGGAGTGGAGAGTACGAGCAGTACTTC
TRBJ1-1,-,-,TRBV27,CASKGGPGTFF,TGTGCCAGCAAAGGAGGTCCTGGGACTTTCTTT
TRBJ2-2,few,-,TRBV5-6,CASSRVGARNTGELFF,TGTGCCAGCAGTCGGGTGGGGGCGCGGAACACCGGGGAGCTGTTTTTT
TRBJ2-5,-,-,TRBV29-1,CSVGESQETQYF,TGCAGCGTTGGGGAGAGCCAAGAGACCCAGTACTTC
TRBJ2-7,-,-,TRBV6-5,CASTHTGLLTEQYF,TGTGCCAGCACACACACGGGACTTTTGACAGAGCAGTACTTC
TRBJ1-1,-,-,TRBV7-9,CSSSLGPGQLNTEAFF,TGTTCCAGCAGCTTAGGACCTGGACAGTTGAACACTGAAGCTTTCTTT
TRBJ2-4,-,-,TRBV2,CASSEVKLAKNIQYF,TGTGCCAGCAGTGAAGTGAAACTAGCCAAAAACATTCAGTACTTC
TRBJ2-2,-,TRBD1,TRBV7-8,CASSLDPTDRGGNTGELFF,TGTGCCAGCAGCTTAGACCCGACGGACAGGGGTGGGAACACCGGGGAGCTGTTTTTT
TRBJ1-1,-,-,TRBV4-3,CASSQERQIGPNTEAFF,TGCGCCAGCAGCCAAGAACGACAGATCGGGCCGAACACTGAAGCTTTCTTT
TRBJ2-7,once,TRBD1,TRBV27,CASSGGTGGYEQYF,TGTGCCAGCAGCGGCGGGACAGGGGGCTACGAGCAGTACTTC
TRBJ2-6,-,-,TRBV5-1,CASSLNPGLTTSSGANVLTF,TGCGCCAGCAGCCTTAACCCTGGACTTACAACCTCCTCTGGGGCCAACGTCCTGACTTTC